This T cell receptor (beta chain) was obtained from a study of blood T cell repertoires in COVID-19. Study information: Acute-phase and convalescent COVID-19 samples originated in the United States, Italy and Spain.

Per the original methods: The authors estimated nucleated cell counts from reference gene primer amplification. TCRdb's copy holds only in-frame clones and misses some; the assay was immunoSEQ multiplex PCR. V, J and clone size derive from that table, while D and trimming were established from the DNA sequence. Of 180,000 or so clones listed, 75% to 90% were seen once; the top ten hold less than 9%. CDR1 and CDR2 from the germline V gene are SGHTA and FQGNSA. Between the trimmed V and J ends, which lost 1 base and 7 bases, there was a span of 11 bases. CDR3 length: 15 residues. Sequencing input: peripheral blood. The sequence was collected from a woman aged 55-69 years with acute or convalescent COVID-19. This chain links TRBV7-2 with TRBJ1-6; D remains unclear. The CDR3 region is CASSLVVWQNSPLHF. The CDR3 coding sequence is TGTGCCAGCAGCTTAGTGGTATGGCAGAATTCACCCCTCCACTTT.